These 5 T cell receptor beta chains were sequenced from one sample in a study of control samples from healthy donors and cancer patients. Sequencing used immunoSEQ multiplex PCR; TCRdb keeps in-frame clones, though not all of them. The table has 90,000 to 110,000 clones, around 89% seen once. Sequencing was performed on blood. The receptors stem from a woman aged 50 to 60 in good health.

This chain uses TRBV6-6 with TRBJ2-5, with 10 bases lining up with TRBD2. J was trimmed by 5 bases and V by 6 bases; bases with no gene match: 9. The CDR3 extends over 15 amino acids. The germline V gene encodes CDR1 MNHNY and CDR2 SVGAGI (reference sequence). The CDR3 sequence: CASSRRTSGIETQYF. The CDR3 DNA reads TGTGCCAGCAGCCGTAGGACTAGCGGTATCGAGACCCAGTACTTC.

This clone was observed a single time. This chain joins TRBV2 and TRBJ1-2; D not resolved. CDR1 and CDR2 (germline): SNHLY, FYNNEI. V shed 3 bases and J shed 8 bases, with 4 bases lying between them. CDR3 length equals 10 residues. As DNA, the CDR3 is TGTGCCAGCAGTGACCGAGGCTACACCTTC. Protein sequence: CASSDRGYTF.

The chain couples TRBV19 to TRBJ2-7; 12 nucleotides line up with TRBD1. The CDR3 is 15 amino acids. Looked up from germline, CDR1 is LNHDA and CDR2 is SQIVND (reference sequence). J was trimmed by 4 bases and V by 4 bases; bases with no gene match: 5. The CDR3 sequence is CASSKPGQGAYEQYF. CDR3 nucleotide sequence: TGTGCCAGTAGTAAACCGGGACAGGGGGCATACGAGCAGTACTTC.

CDR3 DNA sequence: TGTGCCAGCAGCCGGCTACGGCACACAGATACGCAGTATTTT. Protein: CASSRLRHTDTQYF. V is TRBV7-2 and J is TRBJ2-3; D unclear. Per the germline V gene, CDR1 is SGHTA and CDR2 is FQGNSA. This CDR3 is 14 amino acids long. The V end was cut by 5 bases, the J end by 2 bases, with 11 bases between.

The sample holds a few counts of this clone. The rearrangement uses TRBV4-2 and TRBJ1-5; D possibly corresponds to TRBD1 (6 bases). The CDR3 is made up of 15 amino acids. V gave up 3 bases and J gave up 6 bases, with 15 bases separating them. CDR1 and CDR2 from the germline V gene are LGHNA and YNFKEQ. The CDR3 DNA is TGTGCCAGCAGCCAGGATACAGGGCAACGTCAGCCCCAGCATTTT. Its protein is CASSQDTGQRQPQHF.